Sequencing of this T cell receptor (beta chain) was carried out in a study of T-cell reconstitution after alpha-beta-depleted transplantation in children (TCRdb year 2016). Study-level background: T-cell immune reconstitution after TCRalphabeta/CD19-depleted allogeneic hematopoietic cell transplantation in children was quantitatively tracked in the study by means of TCR repertoire profiling.

The germline V gene provides CDR1 SGHVS and CDR2 FNYEAQ. The CDR3 spans 16 residues, from the cysteine through the phenylalanine. Only the CDR3 portion is preserved as DNA: 48 bases, with reading frame beginning at the first base. V lost 5 bases and J lost 7 bases; the stretch between them is 23 bases long. Library generation was performed with PCR. Instrument used: Illumina HiSeq 2500. TCR libraries were prepared with molecular barcoding, using unique molecular identifiers to normalize TCRbeta repertoire quantification. The public reads were reprocessed in TCRdb via fastp at Q25 and MiXCR, keeping in-frame beta chains. Rows are unified per CDR3 protein, each entry keeping the most common DNA and genes. The sample includes more than 85,000 distinct CDR3 sequences, with 10% to 13% observed a single time. The ten largest clones represent around 8.2% of the sample. Details on this clonotype: Its antigen specificity is not known. This may be a read error, as it is one base from a much larger clone.

The source of this sequence is a human donor who donated a stem cell graft to a child with acute lymphoblastic leukemia. Source: PBMCs from the stem cell graft donor, taken from the stem cell graft. The chain couples TRBV7-6 to TRBJ1-1; a tentative D call is TRBD1 (5 bases match). The CDR3 in this case is CASSQTVRWDGFEAFF. The nucleotide sequence reads TGTGCCAGCAGCCAAACAGTACGGTGGGACGGTTTTGAAGCTTTCTTT.